These 20 T cell receptor beta chains came from one sample sequenced in a study of T-cell reconstitution after alpha-beta-depleted transplantation in children. As it was prepared, the TCRbeta library received unique molecular identifiers. MiXCR, applied by TCRdb to the PCR reads, yields one record per CDR3 protein. Found here are under 850,000 distinct CDR3 sequences, around 14% of them singletons; the top ten hold roughly 0.84%. The starting material was PBMCs, obtained before TCRalphabeta/CD19-depleted stem cell transplant. The receptors were gathered from a girl aged 2 to 9 with congenital amegakaryocytic thrombocytopenia, due to receive a stem cell transplant.

This clonotype has at least ten counts. This chain uses TRBV27 with TRBJ1-1, with TRBD1 as a possible D gene (6 bases). This CDR3 is built from 17 residues. The germline V gene encodes CDR1 MNHEY and CDR2 SMNVEV (reference sequence). The V gene lost 3 bases and the J gene lost 1 base, with 18 bases spanning the gap. The DNA of the CDR3 is TGTGCCAGCAGTTTTTTCCCTCCGGACAGACAGAACACTGAAGCTTTCTTT. This translates into CASSFFPPDRQNTEAFF.

The rearrangement links TRBV4-2 to TRBJ2-7; possible D gene TRBD2, 5 bases. V lost 8 bases, J lost 0 bases, and 17 bases lay in between. Per germline, CDR1 LGHNA and CDR2 YNFKEQ. The CDR3 is made up of 15 amino acids. The CDR3 here is CASGPGIHSSYEQYF. DNA for the CDR3: TGTGCCAGCGGCCCCGGGATACACAGCTCCTACGAGCAGTACTTC.

This clonotype was seen a few times. The chain employs TRBV27 and TRBJ2-6; 8 bases align to TRBD1. Per the germline V gene, CDR1 is MNHEY and CDR2 is SMNVEV (reference sequence). Trimming cost V 4 bases and J 2 bases; bases outside gene matches: 16. This CDR3 has 20 residues. The CDR3 coding sequence is TGTGCCAGCAGTTCCGGACAGGGAGGTAACAATGGACCTGGGGCCAACGTCCTGACTTTC. It codes for CASSSGQGGNNGPGANVLTF.

This clonotype was seen many times. The CDR3 DNA follows: TGCAGCGTTGAGGTAGGGGATCTCAACGAGCAGTACTTC. This translates into CSVEVGDLNEQYF. J is TRBJ2-7 and V is TRBV29-1, with D perhaps matching TRBD1 (5 bases). Trimming took off 3 bases at V and 5 bases at J, with 14 bases between the two ends. Germline V lookup: CDR1 SQVTM, CDR2 ANQGSEA. The CDR3 is 13 amino acids.

This clonotype has a handful of counts. The chain employs TRBV7-2 and TRBJ2-5; D gene ambiguous. Germline V CDR1 and CDR2: SGHTA, FQGNSA. Trimming took off 4 bases at V and 6 bases at J, with 9 bases between the two ends. The CDR3 is 12 amino acids. For the CDR3, the DNA is TGTGCCAGCAGCTGGGGTGGGAAGACCCAGTACTTC. This sequence encodes CASSWGGKTQYF.

This clonotype was seen a handful of times. The chain combines TRBV20-1 with TRBJ2-5; a possible D gene is TRBD2 (6 bases). CDR3 length equals 12 residues. Germline V gene lookup returns CDR1 DFQATT and CDR2 SNEGSKA (reference sequence). Trimming took 5 bases from V and 5 from J, leaving 12 bases between them. DNA of the CDR3: TGCAGTGCTGTAGCGGTGGGGGAGACCCAGTACTTC. Its protein product is CSAVAVGETQYF.

This clonotype was seen repeatedly, ten times or more. V gene TRBV3-1 combines with J gene TRBJ2-7, with 8 bases identical to TRBD1. The CDR3 spans 15 residues. Trimming took 4 bases from V and 0 from J; bases not matched to a gene: 5. Germline-derived CDR1 and CDR2 are LGHDT and YNNKEL (reference sequence). CDR3 loop: CASSRPTGGSYEQYF. CDR3 nucleotide sequence: TGTGCCAGCAGCCGACCCACAGGGGGCTCCTACGAGCAGTACTTC.

This clonotype was seen repeatedly, ten times or more. CDR3 protein: CASSLVPSGRRNEQFF. The CDR3, as DNA: TGTGCCAGCAGTTTAGTGCCTAGCGGGCGAAGGAATGAGCAGTTCTTC. The chain links TRBV27 to TRBJ2-1; 8 bases fit TRBD2. CDR3 size: 16 residues. The V segment lost 2 bases and the J segment 7 bases; nucleotides outside the gene matches: 10. Germline V gives CDR1 MNHEY, CDR2 SMNVEV (reference sequence).

At least ten counts were recorded for this clonotype. This sequence joins TRBV20-1 and TRBJ2-1; D is possibly TRBD2 (6 bases). The germline V gene encodes CDR1 DFQATT and CDR2 SNEGSKA (reference sequence). This CDR3 region has 15 residues. Trimming took off 3 bases at V and 5 bases at J, with 17 bases between the two ends. CDR3 DNA: TGCAGTGCTAGTCCGGTGGGACTTTGGAACAATGAGCAGTTCTTC. Its translation is CSASPVGLWNNEQFF.

V is TRBV14 and J is TRBJ2-1; D is ambiguous. Germline CDR1 SGHDN, CDR2 FVKESK. The CDR3 sequence is 13 residues long. V lost 1 base and J lost 7, with 8 bases in between. DNA for the CDR3: TGTGCCAGCAGCCAAGGCAGGAGAAATGAGCAGTTCTTC. This codes for CASSQGRRNEQFF.

This chain connects TRBV5-1 to TRBJ2-5, with D possibly called TRBD1 or TRBD2 (6 bases each). This CDR3 has 14 amino acids. Germline V gene lookup returns CDR1 SGHRS and CDR2 YFSETQ. V shed 0 bases and J shed 7 bases, with 13 bases lying between them. The CDR3 here is CASSLDGGGGTQYF. CDR3 in DNA: TGCGCCAGCAGCTTGGACGGAGGAGGGGGGACCCAGTACTTC.

This clonotype was counted a few times. The V call is TRBV10-3, the J call TRBJ2-2, with D uncertain. Germline CDR1 reads ENHRY; CDR2 reads SYGVKD. V gave up 4 bases and J gave up 3 bases, with 9 bases separating them. The CDR3 covers 14 residues. The CDR3 protein is CAISGKGDTGELFF. The CDR3, as DNA: TGTGCCATCAGTGGGAAGGGTGACACCGGGGAGCTGTTTTTT.

This clonotype has ten or more counts. The chain combines TRBV20-1 with TRBJ2-3; D is undetermined. V dropped 0 bases and J dropped 2 bases, with 9 bases sitting between them. The CDR3 is made up of 14 amino acids. Germline V CDR1 and CDR2: DFQATT, SNEGSKA (reference sequence). CDR3 residues: CSAREYGPTDTQYF. CDR3 nucleotides: TGCAGTGCTAGAGAGTACGGGCCCACAGATACGCAGTATTTT.

This sequence joins TRBV5-1 and TRBJ2-3; no definite D call. This CDR3 has 14 amino acids. CDR1 and CDR2 from the germline V gene are SGHRS and YFSETQ. Trimming stripped 5 bases from V and 0 bases from J, with 10 bases between. Here the CDR3 DNA reads TGCGCCAGCAGGCGACTTACCAGCACAGATACGCAGTATTTT. This codes for CASRRLTSTDTQYF.

The sample holds many counts of this clonotype. The V gene is TRBV5-1, the J gene TRBJ2-1, with unresolved D. CDR3 length equals 15 residues. Trimming cost V 0 bases and J 4 bases, with 11 bases left between them. Germline assignment: CDR1 SGHRS and CDR2 YFSETQ. CDR3 sequence (DNA): TGCGCCAGCAGCTTGGAGGCCTCCGCTTACAATGAGCAGTTCTTC. The encoded protein is CASSLEASAYNEQFF.

The gene calls are TRBV2 and TRBJ2-3; 7 bases fit TRBD1. V dropped 7 bases and J dropped 2; count of bases not matched to a gene: 6. The germline V gene has CDR1 SNHLY and CDR2 FYNNEI. The CDR3 length is 14 residues. The CDR3 is CASNLQGFTDTQYF. CDR3 nucleotides: TGTGCCAGCAACTTACAGGGGTTCACAGATACGCAGTATTTT.

The chain links TRBV29-1 to TRBJ1-5; 9 bases are a match to TRBD1. There are 19 residues in the CDR3. With V trimmed by 4 bases and J by 0 bases, 16 bases remained unmatched. In germline, CDR1 is SQVTM, CDR2 ANQGSEA. DNA of the CDR3: TGCAGCGTTGTTTTATCGGGACAGGGAGACCTATATAGCAATCAGCCCCAGCATTTT. Translated: CSVVLSGQGDLYSNQPQHF.

The table lists this clonotype with many counts. The chain is built from TRBV6-5 and TRBJ1-6, with 9 positions matching TRBD1. The germline gives CDR1 MNHEY, CDR2 SVGAGI. The CDR3 is 16 amino acids. The ends lost 5 bases at V and 8 bases at J; junction bases unmatched: 10. CDR3 region: CASSHPRGQGDSPLHF. CDR3 DNA: TGTGCCAGCAGTCACCCCAGGGGACAGGGCGATTCACCCCTCCACTTT.

This clonotype appeared many times. The rearrangement joins TRBV6-5 to TRBJ2-4, with D perhaps TRBD1 (5 bases). Germline CDR1 reads MNHEY; CDR2 reads SVGAGI. V lost 4 bases and J lost 0, with 10 bases in between. This CDR3 has 15 amino acids. CDR3 bases: TGTGCCAGCAGTTCGGAAACAGGAGCCAAAAACATTCAGTACTTC. Protein: CASSSETGAKNIQYF.

This clonotype was seen ten or more times. The rearrangement links TRBV6-1 to TRBJ1-6; D is uncertain. Germline CDR1 is MNHNS and CDR2 is SASEGT. CDR3 size: 13 residues. The germline V and J ends were trimmed by 5 bases and 10 bases, with 12 bases remaining between them. This chain's CDR3 is CASSPPGGSPLHF. The CDR3 nucleotides are TGTGCCAGCAGTCCGCCAGGTGGATCACCCCTCCACTTT.